The clone carrying this TCR beta chain was seen once. Its matching antigen is unknown. Germline CDR1 SGHTA, CDR2 FQGTGA. After removal of 4 bases from V and 5 bases from J, the junction contained 6 bases not matched to a gene. The CDR3 runs to 16 residues. Time point: baseline pretreatment blood. Treatment described: 15 Gy SBRT to primary tumor, nephrectomy 4 weeks later. The data derive from a study of radiation and T cells in renal cell carcinoma. Findings of the study overall: From baseline, blood top tumor clonotypes peaked at 2 weeks post-radiation.

Generated by immunoSEQ multiplex PCR, the TCRdb table keeps only in-frame clones and is missing some. This table has about 140,000 clones, roughly 83% appearing once. The source material was blood, sampled from a patient whose treatment included radiotherapy and nephrectomy. The clonotype originates from a woman aged 45-60 years with renal cell carcinoma. V gene TRBV7-3 combines with J gene TRBJ2-2; 11 nucleotides align to TRBD2. CDR3 nucleotide sequence: TGTGCCAGCAGCTCGACTAGCGGGATATCAACCGGGGAGCTGTTTTTT. Translating gives CASSSTSGISTGELFF.